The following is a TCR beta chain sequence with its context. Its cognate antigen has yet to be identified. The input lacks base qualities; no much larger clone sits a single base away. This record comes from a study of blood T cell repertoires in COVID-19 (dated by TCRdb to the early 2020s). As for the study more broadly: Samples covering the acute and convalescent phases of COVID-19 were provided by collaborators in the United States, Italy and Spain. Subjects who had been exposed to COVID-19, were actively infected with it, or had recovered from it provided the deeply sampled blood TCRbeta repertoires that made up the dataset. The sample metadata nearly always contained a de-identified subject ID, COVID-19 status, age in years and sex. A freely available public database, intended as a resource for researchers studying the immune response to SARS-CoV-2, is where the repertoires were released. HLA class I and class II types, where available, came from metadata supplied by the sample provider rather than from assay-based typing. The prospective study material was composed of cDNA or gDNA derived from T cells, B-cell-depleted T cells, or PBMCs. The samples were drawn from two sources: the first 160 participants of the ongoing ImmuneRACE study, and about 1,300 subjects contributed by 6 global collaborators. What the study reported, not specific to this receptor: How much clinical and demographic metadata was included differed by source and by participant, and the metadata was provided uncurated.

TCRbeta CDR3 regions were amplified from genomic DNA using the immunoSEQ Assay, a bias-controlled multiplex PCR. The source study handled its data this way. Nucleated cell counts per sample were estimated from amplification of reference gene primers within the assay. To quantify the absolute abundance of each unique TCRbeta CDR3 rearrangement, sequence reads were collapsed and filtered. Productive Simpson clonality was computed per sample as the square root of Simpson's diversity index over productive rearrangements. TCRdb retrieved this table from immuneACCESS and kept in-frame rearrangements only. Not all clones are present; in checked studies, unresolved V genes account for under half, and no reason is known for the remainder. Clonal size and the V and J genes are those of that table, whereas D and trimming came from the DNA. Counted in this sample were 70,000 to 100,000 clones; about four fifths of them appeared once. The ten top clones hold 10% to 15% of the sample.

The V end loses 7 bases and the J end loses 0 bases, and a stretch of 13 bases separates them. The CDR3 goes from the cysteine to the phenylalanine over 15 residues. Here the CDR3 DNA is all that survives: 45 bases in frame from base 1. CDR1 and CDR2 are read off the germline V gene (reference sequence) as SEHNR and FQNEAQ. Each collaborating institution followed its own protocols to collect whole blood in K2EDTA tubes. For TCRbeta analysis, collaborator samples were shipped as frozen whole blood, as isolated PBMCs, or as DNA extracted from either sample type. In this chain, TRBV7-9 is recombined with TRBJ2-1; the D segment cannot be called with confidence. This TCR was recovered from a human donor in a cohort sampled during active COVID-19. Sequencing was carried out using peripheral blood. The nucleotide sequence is TGTGCCAGCACCTCGGTTTCCTTCTCCTACAATGAGCAGTTCTTC. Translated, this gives CASTSVSFSYNEQFF.